This TCR beta chain came from a study of T cells in localized non-small cell lung cancer. General study findings and limits: T cell clonality was highest in uninvolved adjacent lung, above tumor. One tumor region alone was sequenced, and heterogeneity therefore remains possible. Longer overall survival was associated with a higher density of T cells in the blood. In adjacent lung appeared a median around 54 of the top 100 tumor clones.

Germline V CDR1 and CDR2: MDHEN, SYDVKM. The CDR3 contains 13 residues. Between the trimmed V and J ends, which lost 5 bases and 7 bases, there was a span of 14 bases. Assay: immunoSEQ multiplex PCR; the TCRdb copy retains only in-frame clones and omits some. The table includes 10,000 to 15,000 clones, around 84% detected once. A note on this clone: Its specificity is unknown.

The chain has TRBV28 and TRBJ2-5; D not certain. The source material was peripheral blood, sampled before any cancer treatment. The clonotype comes from a male donor aged 60 or over with stage I squamous cell lung carcinoma. The CDR3 loop reads CASSTTGSGTQYF. Here the CDR3 DNA reads TGTGCCAGCAGTACGACTGGCTCGGGGACCCAGTACTTC. The full variable domain, its missing parts supplied by reference TRBV28 and TRBJ2-5, is DVKVTQSSRYLVKRTGEKVFLECVQDMDHENMFWYRQDPGLGLRLIYFSYDVKMKEKGDIPEGYSVSREKKERFSLILESASTNQTSMYLCASSTTGSGTQYFGPGTRLLVL.